These 21 T cell receptor beta chains were sequenced from one sample in a study of T cells in localized non-small cell lung cancer (dated by TCRdb to the early 2020s). The library was built by means of the immunoSEQ multiplex PCR assay. TCRdb retrieved this table from immuneACCESS and kept in-frame rearrangements only. Not all clones are present; in checked studies, unresolved V genes account for under half, and no reason is known for the remainder. The sample contains fewer than 25,000 clones, 80% to 90% of them found a single time. Together, the top ten hold 1.1% of the sample. The specimen was peripheral blood, collected before any cancer treatment. The source of these receptors is a woman aged 40-69 years with stage I lung adenocarcinoma.

J is TRBJ2-3 and V is TRBV4-3; D gene uncertain. The germline gives CDR1 LGHNA, CDR2 YSLEER. There are 14 residues in the CDR3. V lost 0 bases and J 1 base, leaving 5 bases between the germline ends. CDR3: CASSQDHRTDTQYF. The CDR3 DNA sequence: TGCGCCAGCAGCCAAGACCACCGCACAGATACGCAGTATTTT.

In this sample, this clone turned up once. This chain uses TRBV6-6 with TRBJ1-4; possibly TRBD1 for D (6 bases). The CDR3 covers 15 residues. CDR1 and CDR2 from the germline V gene are MNHNY and SVGAGI (reference sequence). With 5 bases removed from V and 0 bases from J, the gap between germline ends came to 10 bases. DNA for the CDR3: TGTGCCAGCAGTAATAGACAGGCAACTAATGAAAAACTGTTTTTT. Encoded protein: CASSNRQATNEKLFF.

The chain combines TRBV5-1 with TRBJ2-1; TRBD2 aligns across 7 bases. Unmatched junction bases numbered 9, after V lost 4 bases and J lost 2 bases. Germline assignment: CDR1 SGHRS and CDR2 YFSETQ. The CDR3 sequence is 16 residues long. CDR3 sequence (DNA): TGCGCCAGCAGCCTGGCGGGGGATTATGCCTACAATGAGCAGTTCTTC. This codes for CASSLAGDYAYNEQFF.

This rearrangement joins TRBV7-9 to TRBJ2-1; tentatively, D is TRBD2 (5 bases). V was shortened by 2 bases and J by 8 bases, with 10 bases between the two germline ends. The CDR3 is 13 residues long. Germline CDR1 and CDR2: SEHNR and FQNEAQ (reference sequence). The CDR3 reads CASSLRGGDEQFF. The CDR3 nucleotides read TGTGCCAGCAGCTTACGGGGTGGGGATGAGCAGTTCTTC.

The chain is built from TRBV2 and TRBJ2-3, with D unclear. The germline gives CDR1 SNHLY, CDR2 FYNNEI. The CDR3 spans 13 residues. V lost 4 bases and J 1 base, leaving 6 bases between the germline ends. The CDR3 protein is CASSAAGTDTQYF. CDR3 nucleotides: TGTGCCAGCAGTGCCGCGGGCACAGATACGCAGTATTTT.

This chain links TRBV28 with TRBJ2-1; TRBD2 matches 9 bases. CDR1 MDHEN and CDR2 SYDVKM come from the germline V gene. Trimming at V came to 7 bases and at J to 5 bases, leaving 6 bases not matched to a gene. The CDR3 is made up of 14 amino acids. The CDR3 coding sequence is TGTGCCAGCAACAAAGCGGGGGGTAACAATGAGCAGTTCTTC. Its translation: CASNKAGGNNEQFF. The full variable domain, in which reference TRBV28 and TRBJ2-1 provide the parts outside the CDR3, is DVKVTQSSRYLVKRTGEKVFLECVQDMDHENMFWYRQDPGLGLRLIYFSYDVKMKEKGDIPEGYSVSREKKERFSLILESASTNQTSMYLCASNKAGGNNEQFFGPGTRLTVL.

This chain connects TRBV5-1 to TRBJ1-1, with D possibly being TRBD1 (5 bases). The CDR3 loop spans 14 amino acids. V dropped 0 bases and J dropped 1 base, with 7 bases sitting between them. Germline loops: CDR1 SGHRS, CDR2 YFSETQ. Written as DNA, the CDR3 is TGCGCCAGCAGCTTGGACAGGAGGAACACTGAAGCTTTCTTT. Protein sequence: CASSLDRRNTEAFF.

The gene calls are TRBV4-1 and TRBJ1-4; maybe TRBD1 (5 bases). V was shortened by 0 bases and J by 5 bases, with 13 bases between the two germline ends. The germline CDR1 and CDR2 sequences are MGHRA and YSYEKL. The CDR3 has 16 residues. The CDR3 region has the DNA TGCGCCAGCAGCCAAGACACAGGACGGGTAAATGAAAAACTGTTTTTT. Translated: CASSQDTGRVNEKLFF.

The rearrangement joins TRBV7-2 to TRBJ2-7, with 9 bases lining up with TRBD1. There are 17 residues in the CDR3. With 5 bases clipped from V and 2 bases from J, the junction kept 13 bases outside the gene matches. The germline CDR1 and CDR2 sequences are SGHTA and FQGNSA. As DNA, the CDR3 is TGTGCCAGCAGCCTCCAGGCCATCGGGACAGGGACCTACGAGCAGTACTTC. This encodes CASSLQAIGTGTYEQYF.

This chain connects TRBV6-1 to TRBJ1-2, with 7 bases that match TRBD1. Germline assignment: CDR1 MNHNS and CDR2 SASEGT. The CDR3 contains 14 residues. Trimming at V came to 6 bases and at J to 3 bases, leaving 7 bases not matched to a gene. The CDR3 coding sequence is TGTGCCAGCAGGAACAGGGGTGGAGACTATGGCTACACCTTC. Translating gives CASRNRGGDYGYTF.

The DNA of the CDR3 is TGTGCCAGCGGAAACAGGGGAGGGAGGATTGAAGCTTTCTTT. This translates into CASGNRGGRIEAFF. This rearrangement joins TRBV7-2 to TRBJ1-1; 7 bases are a match to TRBD1. The V gene's germline CDR1 is SGHTA and CDR2 FQGNSA. The CDR3 has 14 amino acids. The junction had 13 bases not matched to a gene; V was cut back by 8 bases and J by 7 bases.

This CDR3 is CASSSTGFEQFF. The CDR3 nucleotides are TGTGCCAGCAGCTCGACAGGGTTTGAACAGTTCTTC. This sequence joins TRBV7-6 and TRBJ2-1, with TRBD1 matching 7 bases. This CDR3 spans 12 amino acids. The trim removed 4 bases at V and 13 bases at J, leaving 7 bases unmatched. Germline V CDR1 and CDR2: SGHVS, FNYEAQ.

This clone was observed once. The CDR3 is CASTIEGGGGTEAFF. The CDR3 bases are TGTGCCAGCACGATTGAAGGGGGCGGTGGCACTGAAGCTTTCTTT. The chain is built from TRBV5-4 and TRBJ1-1, with 7 bases identical to TRBD1. The V segment lost 6 bases and the J segment 4 bases; nucleotides outside the gene matches: 12. The germline CDR1 and CDR2 sequences are SGHNT and YYREEE (reference sequence). The CDR3 has 15 amino acids.

This clone was counted a single time. The rearrangement uses TRBV6-6 and TRBJ1-2, with 8 bases lining up with TRBD1. V was clipped by 0 bases and J by 3 bases; unmatched bases: 6. The CDR3 is made up of 16 amino acids. Germline CDR1 MNHNY, CDR2 SVGAGI (reference sequence). The CDR3 sequence is CASSYSPGGADYGYTF. CDR3 DNA sequence: TGTGCCAGCAGTTACTCCCCAGGGGGCGCAGACTATGGCTACACCTTC.

The chain carries TRBV7-2 and TRBJ2-3; D is ambiguous. The CDR3 totals 15 residues. From germline, CDR1 is SGHTA and CDR2 FQGNSA. Trimming removed 3 bases from V and 1 base from J, with 11 bases in between. CDR3 coding DNA: TGTGCCAGCAGCTTGGGCGGAGCACGCACAGATACGCAGTATTTT. Its protein is CASSLGGARTDTQYF.

The V call is TRBV4-3, the J call TRBJ2-3; D uncertain. The V end lost 2 bases, the J end lost 4 bases, and 13 bases lay between the germline ends. This CDR3 has 15 amino acids. Germline V CDR1 and CDR2: LGHNA, YSLEER. CDR3 in DNA: TGCGCCAGCAGCCAAACCTCGACCTCCTCAGATACGCAGTATTTT. This encodes CASSQTSTSSDTQYF.

The V gene is TRBV10-2, the J gene TRBJ1-1, with a weak D call TRBD1 (5 bases). From germline, CDR1 is WSHSY and CDR2 SAAADI. V was pared by 4 bases and J by 5 bases, with 14 bases between. This CDR3 has 14 amino acids. CDR3 sequence (DNA): TGCGCCAGCAGTGCGATGGGGCAGCGAACTGAAGCTTTCTTT. This translates into CASSAMGQRTEAFF.

CDR3 region: CAISERTSGVYEQYF. CDR3 bases: TGTGCCATCAGTGAAAGGACTAGCGGGGTTTACGAGCAGTACTTC. This rearrangement joins TRBV10-3 to TRBJ2-7; 12 positions agree with TRBD2. CDR1 is ENHRY and CDR2 is SYGVKD in the germline V gene. The CDR3 contains 15 residues. Germline trimming cut 3 bases from V and 4 bases from J; bases unmatched to any gene: 4.

This chain uses TRBV9 with TRBJ2-3, with TRBD2 matching over 7 bases. The CDR3 is made up of 15 amino acids. V shed 3 bases and J 2 bases; nucleotides not matched to a gene: 6. Germline CDR1 SGDLS, CDR2 YYNGEE. CDR3 residues: CASSGPSGYTDTQYF. For the CDR3, the DNA is TGTGCCAGCAGCGGTCCTAGCGGATACACAGATACGCAGTATTTT.

This chain connects TRBV18 to TRBJ1-1; 7 bases are shared with TRBD1. CDR1 and CDR2 from the germline V gene are KGHSH and LQKENI. The CDR3 spans 14 residues. Germline trimming cut 3 bases from V and 5 bases from J; bases unmatched to any gene: 6. CDR3 sequence reads: CASSPTGSGTEAFF. DNA of the CDR3: TGTGCCAGCTCACCGACAGGGTCGGGGACTGAAGCTTTCTTT.

V gene TRBV7-2 combines with J gene TRBJ1-5; maybe TRBD1 (6 bases). Germline V gene sequence: CDR1 SGHTA, CDR2 FQGNSA. Trimming left V 1 base short and J 3 bases short, with 10 bases between. The length of the CDR3 is 15 residues. CDR3 in DNA: TGTGCCAGCAGCTTAGTCAGGGGTAACAATCAGCCCCAGCATTTT. This translates into CASSLVRGNNQPQHF.